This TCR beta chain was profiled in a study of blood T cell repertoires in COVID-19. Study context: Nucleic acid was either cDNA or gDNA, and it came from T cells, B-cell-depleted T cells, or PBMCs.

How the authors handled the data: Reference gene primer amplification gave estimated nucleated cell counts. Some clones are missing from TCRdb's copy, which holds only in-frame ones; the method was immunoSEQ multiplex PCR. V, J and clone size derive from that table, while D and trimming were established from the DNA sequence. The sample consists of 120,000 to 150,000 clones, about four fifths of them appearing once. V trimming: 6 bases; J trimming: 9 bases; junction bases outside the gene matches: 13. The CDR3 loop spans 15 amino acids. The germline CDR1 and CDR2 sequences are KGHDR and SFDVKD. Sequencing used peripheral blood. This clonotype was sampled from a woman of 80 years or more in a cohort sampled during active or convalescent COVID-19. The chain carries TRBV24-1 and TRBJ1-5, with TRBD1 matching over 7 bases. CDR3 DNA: TGTGCCACCAGTAAGTCGACAGGGATTGGTTCGCCCCAGCATTTT. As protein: CATSKSTGIGSPQHF.